This T cell receptor (beta chain) was profiled in a study of blood T cell repertoires in COVID-19. For the study at large: The United States, Italy and Spain supplied acute and convalescent COVID-19 samples.

Method: immunoSEQ multiplex PCR; TCRdb's copy keeps in-frame clones and lacks some. The repertoire holds about 120,000 clones, about four fifths seen once, with under 3% in the top ten. This receptor was taken from a man aged 70-80 years with acute or convalescent COVID-19. The sequenced material came from peripheral blood.

This chain's CDR3 is CASIAGGYEQYF. The DNA of the CDR3 is TGTGCCAGCATAGCAGGGGGATACGAGCAGTACTTC. This chain joins TRBV28 and TRBJ2-7; 7 nucleotides line up with TRBD1. Germline CDR1 is MDHEN and CDR2 is SYDVKM. The V gene end was trimmed by 7 bases and the J gene end by 4 bases; junction bases not matched to a gene: 4. The CDR3 length is 12 residues. Combining the CDR3 with reference TRBV28 and TRBJ2-7 gives the whole variable domain DVKVTQSSRYLVKRTGEKVFLECVQDMDHENMFWYRQDPGLGLRLIYFSYDVKMKEKGDIPEGYSVSREKKERFSLILESASTNQTSMYLCASIAGGYEQYFGPGTRLTVT.